This T cell receptor (beta chain) was recovered during a study of blood T cell repertoires in COVID-19 (dated by TCRdb to 2018 to 2021). Describing the broader study: Collaborator samples came from the United States, Italy and Spain and covered acute and convalescent phases of COVID-19. The prospective study material was composed of cDNA or gDNA derived from T cells, B-cell-depleted T cells, or PBMCs. Subjects who had been exposed to COVID-19, were actively infected with it, or had recovered from it provided the deeply sampled blood TCRbeta repertoires that made up the dataset. The repertoires were made available in a free public database intended to serve as a resource for research on the immune response to SARS-CoV-2. Samples were obtained from the ongoing ImmuneRACE study (first 160 participants) and from over 1,000 subjects provided by 6 global collaborators. Nearly every sample came with metadata listing a de-identified subject ID, COVID-19 status, age in years and sex. HLA class I and class II types, where available, came from metadata supplied by the sample provider rather than from assay-based typing. General conclusions and limits of the study: How much clinical and demographic metadata was included differed by source and by participant, and the metadata was provided uncurated.

In Seattle, one collaborating source enrolled patients while the infection was active and tracked those patients longitudinally over the course of disease. Whole blood was collected in K2EDTA tubes by collaborating institutions according to the institutions' own protocols. For TCRbeta analysis, collaborators shipped samples in one of three forms: frozen whole blood, isolated PBMCs, or DNA extracted from either of those sample types. As concerns this clone: No antigen is known for it. No base-level quality is on record; no much larger clone is a single base apart.

The immunoSEQ Assay, a bias-controlled multiplex PCR, was used to amplify TCRbeta CDR3 regions from genomic DNA. Under the source paper's analysis protocol: The number of nucleated cells in each sample was estimated by amplification of reference gene primers within the assay. To quantify the absolute abundance of each unique TCRbeta CDR3 rearrangement, sequence reads were collapsed and filtered. Productive Simpson clonality was computed per sample as the square root of Simpson's diversity index over productive rearrangements. In its TCRdb copy, this immuneACCESS table keeps in-frame sequences only and misses some clones. Where compared with another copy, unresolved V genes explain less than half of these, and the others have no known cause. V and J calls and clone size are those listed in that table; D and trimming were worked out from the DNA. The sample table holds hundreds of thousands of clones, of which roughly 90% were seen once. Of the sample, roughly 14% is held by the ten largest clones.

The CDR3 holds 14 amino acids from the cysteine to the phenylalanine. Only CDR3 DNA is held: 42 bases, read in frame from base 1. CDR1 and CDR2 (SNHLY, FYNNEI) derive from the germline V gene. V is clipped by 8 bases and J by 0 bases, and the sequence between their germline boundaries is 8 bases long. The clonotype originates from a woman aged 70 to 79 with COVID-19, enrolled during active disease. Sample: peripheral blood. The rearranged chain carries TRBV2 and TRBJ2-6; TRBD1 could be the D gene, as 5 bases match. The CDR3 region has the sequence CASLGVSGANVLTF. The nucleotide sequence reads as follows: TGTGCCAGCCTAGGGGTCTCTGGGGCCAACGTCCTGACTTTC. Extended through the reference TRBV2 and TRBJ2-6 proteins, this CDR3 yields the full variable domain: EPEVTQTPSHQVTQMGQEVILRCVPISNHLYFYWYRQILGQKVEFLVSFYNNEISEKSEIFDDQFSVERPDGSNFTLKIRSTKLEDSAMYFCASLGVSGANVLTFGAGSRLTVL.